A selection of T cell receptor beta chains follows, all from one sample in a study of shared clonotypes between healthy human individuals. Measured with immunoSEQ multiplex PCR; TCRdb has only the in-frame clones, and not every one. This sample has over a million clones; more than 60% occur once, and the top ten carry approximately 1.5%. Source material: memory CD4+ T cells sorted from blood. The source is a man younger than 35 in good health. Each CDR3 is given with its conserved first and last residue. D genes are given only for firm matches. Size is omitted from some rows. Given values are once, few, many or a class for expanded clones.

. TRBJ1-5 TRBV6-1 . CASAWGDQPQHF TGTGCCAGCGCGTGGGGGGATCAGCCCCAGCATTTT
TRBD1 TRBJ1-2 TRBV9 few CASSPAPGTGDGYTF TGTGCCAGCAGCCCCGCCCCCGGGACAGGGGATGGCTACACCTTC
TRBD2 TRBJ2-7 TRBV28 . CASTTAPGGQYF TGTGCCAGCACCACCGCTCCGGGGGGACAGTACTTC
. TRBJ2-5 TRBV11-2 . CASSSQSGSVSAQYF TGTGCCAGCAGTTCACAGAGTGGGTCGGTATCGGCCCAGTACTTC
TRBD2 TRBJ2-2 TRBV5-4 . CASSFQGLANGELFF TGTGCCAGCAGCTTTCAAGGACTAGCGAACGGGGAGCTGTTTTTT
. TRBJ2-7 TRBV21-1 . CASSCHGGRTHEQYF TGTGCCAGCAGCTGCCATGGGGGGAGAACCCACGAGCAGTACTTC
TRBD1 TRBJ1-3 TRBV4-2 . CASTLFQSQGVSGNTIYF TGTGCCAGCACCTTATTTCAGTCACAGGGGGTTTCTGGAAACACCATATATTTT
. TRBJ1-5 TRBV15 . CATSREKGVWQPQHF TGTGCCACCAGCAGAGAAAAGGGGGTTTGGCAGCCCCAGCATTTT
. TRBJ1-1 TRBV4-3 . CASSQELSVGSEAFF TGCGCCAGCAGCCAAGAGTTAAGTGTGGGGTCTGAAGCTTTCTTT
TRBD1 TRBJ1-5 TRBV7-8 many CASSTFKTGGDNQPQHF TGTGCCAGCTCGACCTTTAAGACAGGGGGTGACAATCAGCCCCAGCATTTT
TRBD1 TRBJ2-2 TRBV4-3 . CASSRLDRDAGELFF TGCGCCAGCAGCCGCCTAGACAGGGACGCCGGGGAGCTGTTTTTT
. TRBJ2-3 TRBV29-1 . CSVVGLGTDTQYF TGCAGCGTTGTAGGGCTTGGCACAGATACGCAGTATTTT
. TRBJ1-5 TRBV6-1 . CATTDPILAQHF TGTGCCACTACGGACCCGATTCTTGCCCAGCATTTT
. TRBJ1-1 TRBV5-1 once CASSMANEAFF TGCGCCAGCAGCATGGCTAATGAAGCTTTCTTT
TRBD1 TRBJ1-2 TRBV9 . CASSVEAGGNTF TGTGCCAGCAGCGTAGAGGCAGGGGGCAACACCTTC
. TRBJ2-1 TRBV11-3 . CASSLVTGFGNEQFF TGTGCCAGCAGCTTAGTAACAGGGTTCGGGAATGAGCAGTTCTTC
. TRBJ2-2 TRBV7-2 few CASSLPLAITGELFF TGTGCCAGCAGCTTGCCCCTAGCGATCACCGGGGAGCTGTTTTTT
. TRBJ2-1 TRBV5-1 . CASSLGSYNEQFF TGCGCCAGCAGCTTAGGGTCTTACAATGAGCAGTTCTTC
. TRBJ1-1 TRBV7-2 . CASSAAGYTEAFF TGTGCCAGCAGCGCAGCAGGGTACACTGAAGCTTTCTTT
. TRBJ1-2 TRBV2 . CASERDRANYGYTF TGTGCCAGCGAGAGGGACCGAGCTAACTATGGCTACACCTTC
. TRBJ2-2 TRBV19 . CASKAGYNTGELFF TGTGCCAGTAAGGCAGGATATAACACCGGGGAGCTGTTTTTT
TRBD1 TRBJ2-7 TRBV27 . CASILMDRGTYEQYF TGTGCCAGCATCTTAATGGACAGGGGGACTTACGAGCAGTACTTC
. TRBJ2-7 TRBV11-2 . CASSLERGTYEQYF TGTGCCAGCAGCTTAGAACGGGGAACCTACGAGCAGTACTTC
. TRBJ1-4 TRBV2 . CASTVRANEKLFF TGTGCCAGCACTGTTCGTGCTAATGAAAAACTGTTTTTT
. TRBJ2-4 TRBV6-5 . CASSFDGAKNIQYF TGTGCCAGCAGTTTTGACGGAGCCAAAAACATTCAGTACTTC
. TRBJ1-5 TRBV2 . CASSEDSGNSNQPQHF TGTGCCAGCAGTGAGGACAGTGGGAATAGCAATCAGCCCCAGCATTTT
. TRBJ1-1 TRBV2 few CASRRRVDEAFF TGTGCCAGCCGGAGACGGGTCGATGAAGCTTTCTTT
TRBD2 TRBJ2-3 TRBV5-4 once CASSPRTSGSTDTQYF TGTGCCAGCAGCCCGCGGACTAGCGGGAGCACAGATACGCAGTATTTT
. TRBJ2-2 TRBV2 few CASSVRTTNTGELFF TGTGCCAGCAGTGTCAGGACAACGAACACCGGGGAGCTGTTTTTT
TRBD2 TRBJ2-3 TRBV11-2 many CASSPRLAGVTDTQYF TGTGCCAGCAGCCCTCGACTAGCGGGGGTCACAGATACGCAGTATTTT
TRBD1 TRBJ2-7 TRBV5-8 . CASSYTGTGSYEQYF TGTGCCAGCAGCTACACCGGGACAGGATCCTACGAGCAGTACTTC
. TRBJ2-2 TRBV2 . CASSVGFSTGELFF TGTGCCAGCAGTGTCGGGTTCAGCACCGGGGAGCTGTTTTTT
TRBD1 TRBJ2-7 TRBV6-1 . CASSEGQGLREQYF TGTGCCAGCAGTGAAGGACAGGGATTGAGGGAGCAGTACTTC
TRBD1 TRBJ2-5 TRBV5-1 . CASSPVFGTGDGQYF TGCGCCAGCAGCCCCGTTTTTGGGACAGGGGATGGCCAGTACTTC
TRBD1 TRBJ1-1 TRBV4-1 once CASSQAVTGVTEAFF TGCGCCAGCAGCCAAGCGGTAACAGGGGTAACTGAAGCTTTCTTT
. TRBJ1-5 TRBV28 . CASSLYSSDQPQHF TGTGCCAGCAGTTTGTATAGCTCGGATCAGCCCCAGCATTTT
TRBD2 TRBJ2-7 TRBV9 . CASSTPRGLAGDYEQYF TGTGCCAGCAGCACCCCCCGGGGACTAGCGGGAGATTACGAGCAGTACTTC
. TRBJ2-2 TRBV18 . CASRGDSNTGELFF TGTGCCAGTCGGGGGGACAGCAACACCGGGGAGCTGTTTTTT
. TRBJ2-3 TRBV7-9 few CASSSGFSTDTQYF TGTGCCAGCAGCTCAGGTTTTAGCACAGATACGCAGTATTTT
. TRBJ1-5 TRBV4-1 . CASSQGTSDSYQPQHF TGCGCCAGCAGCCAAGGGACTTCGGACAGCTATCAGCCCCAGCATTTT
. TRBJ1-2 TRBV5-6 . CASSFLGRSNYGYTF TGTGCCAGCAGCTTTCTAGGCAGATCCAACTATGGCTACACCTTC
. TRBJ1-6 TRBV10-3 . CAISARPRAGSPLHF TGTGCCATCAGTGCCCGACCTAGGGCGGGTTCACCCCTCCACTTT
. TRBJ2-2 TRBV7-7 . CASSPTVNTGELFF TGTGCTAGCAGCCCAACAGTGAACACCGGGGAGCTGTTTTTT
. TRBJ2-1 TRBV19 . CASGTGSSYNEQFF TGTGCCAGTGGTACAGGGAGCTCCTACAATGAGCAGTTCTTC
. TRBJ2-6 TRBV19 . CASSIVAHGANVLTF TGTGCCAGTAGTATAGTCGCGCACGGGGCCAACGTCCTGACTTTC
. TRBJ2-3 TRBV11-2 . CASSERSGSSDTQYF TGTGCCAGCAGCGAAAGGTCAGGGAGTAGCGATACGCAGTATTTT
. TRBJ2-5 TRBV5-1 . CASSLGQRAEETQYF TGCGCCAGCAGCTTGGGACAGCGCGCCGAAGAGACCCAGTACTTC
. TRBJ2-7 TRBV6-6 once CASNRAAAYEQYF TGTGCCTCCAACAGAGCGGCCGCCTACGAGCAGTACTTC
TRBD2 TRBJ2-1 TRBV2 . CASSQGGLAGVNEQFF TGTGCCAGTTCTCAGGGGGGACTAGCGGGAGTAAATGAGCAGTTCTTC
. TRBJ2-2 TRBV28 . CASSVIHSFTGELFF TGTGCCAGCAGTGTAATCCACAGTTTCACCGGGGAGCTGTTTTTT
. TRBJ2-6 TRBV10-3 . CAIRWGHSGANVLTF TGTGCCATCAGATGGGGCCACTCCGGGGCCAACGTCCTGACTTTC